This T cell receptor beta chain was identified in a study of blood T cells in healthy people across ages. The second PCR ran roughly 6 to 12 cycles with a sample-barcoded 5' primer and J-beta primers. TCRdb analysed the 5' RACE reads with MiXCR anew, one entry per CDR3 protein. The sample has hundreds of thousands of distinct CDR3 sequences; about 28% are singletons. Regarding the study as a whole: Estimates drawn from one million T cells were deemed to understate diversity. Aged donors had fewer naive CD4+ cells and lower diversity than long-lived donors.

This clonotype was counted many times. What it binds is not known. From germline, CDR1 is SEHNR and CDR2 FQNEAQ (reference sequence). V lost 11 bases to trimming and J lost 0 bases, with 14 bases between them. The CDR3 is made up of 14 amino acids. The chain uses TRBV7-9 and TRBJ2-1, with D tentatively TRBD2 (6 bases). Input material: blood. The TCR sequence derives from a woman of 80 years or more in good health. The chain's CDR3 is CAGARGSSYNEQFF. CDR3 sequence (DNA): TGTGCCGGGGCCCGGGGGAGCTCCTACAATGAGCAGTTCTTC.